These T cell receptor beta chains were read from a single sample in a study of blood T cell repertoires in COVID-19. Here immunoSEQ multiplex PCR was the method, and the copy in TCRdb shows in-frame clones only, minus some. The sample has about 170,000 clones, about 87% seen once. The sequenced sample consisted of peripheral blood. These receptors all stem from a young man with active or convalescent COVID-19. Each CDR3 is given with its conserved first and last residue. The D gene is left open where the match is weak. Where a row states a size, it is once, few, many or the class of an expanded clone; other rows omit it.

cdr3_nt: TGTGCCAGCAGCTTCGGGACAGGGAACTATGGCTACACCTTC; cdr3_aa: CASSFGTGNYGYTF; j_call: TRBJ1-2; v_call: TRBV7-2; clone_size: -; d_call: TRBD1
cdr3_nt: TGTGCCAGCAGTAAGGAAGGGACTAACCAAAATTCAAAGAACAAAAACATTCAGTACTTC; cdr3_aa: CASSKEGTNQNSKNKNIQYF; j_call: TRBJ2-4; v_call: TRBV6-4; clone_size: -; d_call: TRBD2
cdr3_nt: TGTGCCAGCAGTAATAATGGACAGGGTGAAGCTTTCTTT; cdr3_aa: CASSNNGQGEAFF; j_call: TRBJ1-1; v_call: TRBV2; clone_size: once; d_call: TRBD1
cdr3_nt: TGCGCCAGCAGCCAAGAATCCGGGGGACAGGGACTAAGAGAGCAGTACTTC; cdr3_aa: CASSQESGGQGLREQYF; j_call: TRBJ2-7; v_call: TRBV4-3; clone_size: -; d_call: TRBD1
cdr3_nt: TGCGCCAGCGGGGGGACTGGCCAAGAGACCCAGTACTTC; cdr3_aa: CASGGTGQETQYF; j_call: TRBJ2-5; v_call: TRBV10-1; clone_size: -; d_call: -
cdr3_nt: TGTGCCAGCAGCCTTAGCCATAGCACAGATACGCAGTATTTT; cdr3_aa: CASSLSHSTDTQYF; j_call: TRBJ2-3; v_call: TRBV5-5; clone_size: few; d_call: -
cdr3_nt: TGTGCCAGCAGTTTATTGGGACAGGGGGCGCTGAGCTATGGCTACACCTTC; cdr3_aa: CASSLLGQGALSYGYTF; j_call: TRBJ1-2; v_call: TRBV28; clone_size: -; d_call: TRBD1
cdr3_nt: TGCAGCGTTGGAACGGGGTACCCAGGCTATGGCTACACCTTC; cdr3_aa: CSVGTGYPGYGYTF; j_call: TRBJ1-2; v_call: TRBV29-1; clone_size: once; d_call: -
cdr3_nt: TGTGCCAGCAGACAGACTAGCGGGAGCAGCACAGATACGCAGTATTTT; cdr3_aa: CASRQTSGSSTDTQYF; j_call: TRBJ2-3; v_call: TRBV7-3; clone_size: -; d_call: TRBD2
cdr3_nt: TGTGCCAGCAGACCGACAGGGGGACGGGAAAAACTGTTTTTT; cdr3_aa: CASRPTGGREKLFF; j_call: TRBJ1-4; v_call: TRBV27; clone_size: -; d_call: TRBD1
cdr3_nt: TGTGCCAGCAGCTTTTCCCAAACTAGCGGTTACACAGATACGCAGTATTTT; cdr3_aa: CASSFSQTSGYTDTQYF; j_call: TRBJ2-3; v_call: TRBV11-2; clone_size: -; d_call: TRBD2
cdr3_nt: TGTGCCAGTATCGGACAGGGGAAAGGGAACACTGAAGCTTTCTTT; cdr3_aa: CASIGQGKGNTEAFF; j_call: TRBJ1-1; v_call: TRBV19; clone_size: -; d_call: TRBD1
cdr3_nt: TGCGCCAGCAATAGCGGGTGTAGAGGAGAGACCCAGTACTTC; cdr3_aa: CASNSGCRGETQYF; j_call: TRBJ2-5; v_call: TRBV10-1; clone_size: -; d_call: TRBD2
cdr3_nt: TGCGCCAGCAGCCAAGATGCAGGAATGAACACTGAAGCTTTCTTT; cdr3_aa: CASSQDAGMNTEAFF; j_call: TRBJ1-1; v_call: TRBV4-1; clone_size: -; d_call: -
cdr3_nt: TGCGCCAGCAGCCCTCAGAGTAGCGGGTACTACAATGAGCAGTTCTTC; cdr3_aa: CASSPQSSGYYNEQFF; j_call: TRBJ2-1; v_call: TRBV5-1; clone_size: -; d_call: TRBD2
cdr3_nt: TGTGCCTGGAGTGTCGTAGCGACAGATACGCAGTATTTT; cdr3_aa: CAWSVVATDTQYF; j_call: TRBJ2-3; v_call: TRBV30; clone_size: -; d_call: -
cdr3_nt: TGTGCCAGCAGCGGTACCCCGGGTTTCTCCTACAATGAGCAGTTCTTC; cdr3_aa: CASSGTPGFSYNEQFF; j_call: TRBJ2-1; v_call: TRBV9; clone_size: -; d_call: -
cdr3_nt: TGTGCCAGCAGTCAGTACAGGGGTAGTTACGAGCAGTACTTC; cdr3_aa: CASSQYRGSYEQYF; j_call: TRBJ2-7; v_call: TRBV27; clone_size: -; d_call: TRBD1
cdr3_nt: TGTGCCATCAGCCCGGGACAGGGGTTCAACACAGATACGCAGTATTTT; cdr3_aa: CAISPGQGFNTDTQYF; j_call: TRBJ2-3; v_call: TRBV10-3; clone_size: -; d_call: TRBD1
cdr3_nt: TGTGCCAGCAGGTCCAGGGGGCATAATGAAAAACTGTTTTTT; cdr3_aa: CASRSRGHNEKLFF; j_call: TRBJ1-4; v_call: TRBV6-5; clone_size: -; d_call: TRBD1
cdr3_nt: TGTGCCAGCTCAACAGGGCCAATGAACACTGAAGCTTTCTTT; cdr3_aa: CASSTGPMNTEAFF; j_call: TRBJ1-1; v_call: TRBV18; clone_size: -; d_call: -
cdr3_nt: TGTGCCAGCAGTGAATCTTCTGGAGGGATCACCCGGAGGAATGAGCAGTTCTTC; cdr3_aa: CASSESSGGITRRNEQFF; j_call: TRBJ2-1; v_call: TRBV6-4; clone_size: -; d_call: -
cdr3_nt: TGTGCCAGCAGTGAAGCCTACTATGGAGGCTACACCTTC; cdr3_aa: CASSEAYYGGYTF; j_call: TRBJ1-2; v_call: TRBV6-1; clone_size: -; d_call: -
cdr3_nt: TGTGCCAGCAGCCAAGAACAGGGGGCGCCTAACTATGGCTACACCTTC; cdr3_aa: CASSQEQGAPNYGYTF; j_call: TRBJ1-2; v_call: TRBV14; clone_size: -; d_call: TRBD1
cdr3_nt: TGTGCCAGCAGTTTTTCCGTCTATGGCTACACCTTC; cdr3_aa: CASSFSVYGYTF; j_call: TRBJ1-2; v_call: TRBV12-3/TRBV12-4; clone_size: -; d_call: -
cdr3_nt: TGTGCCAGCAGTTTCCGGGACAGAGTGTTTTTT; cdr3_aa: CASSFRDRVFF; j_call: TRBJ1-4; v_call: TRBV5-6; clone_size: -; d_call: TRBD1
cdr3_nt: TGTGCCAGCAGCCTCGGACAGAGTAATGAAAAACTGTTTTTT; cdr3_aa: CASSLGQSNEKLFF; j_call: TRBJ1-4; v_call: TRBV7-9; clone_size: few; d_call: -
cdr3_nt: TGTGCCACCAGCGGCCCCGGGGGGGGGTTAGGAGAGACCCAGTACTTC; cdr3_aa: CATSGPGGGLGETQYF; j_call: TRBJ2-5; v_call: TRBV15; clone_size: once; d_call: TRBD2
cdr3_nt: TGTGCCAGCAACCGGGCAGGGTCCGATGGCTACACCTTC; cdr3_aa: CASNRAGSDGYTF; j_call: TRBJ1-2; v_call: TRBV21-1; clone_size: -; d_call: -
cdr3_nt: TGTGCCAGCATAGGGGAGGCCAATCAGCCCCAGCATTTT; cdr3_aa: CASIGEANQPQHF; j_call: TRBJ1-5; v_call: TRBV2; clone_size: -; d_call: -
cdr3_nt: TGTGCCAGCAGACTGTTTGGGACAAGACCTTACGAGCAGTACTTC; cdr3_aa: CASRLFGTRPYEQYF; j_call: TRBJ2-7; v_call: TRBV5-4; clone_size: few; d_call: -
cdr3_nt: TGTGCCAGCAGCTTGGATCGATCGGGGGAGCTTGCCTATGGCTACACCTTC; cdr3_aa: CASSLDRSGELAYGYTF; j_call: TRBJ1-2; v_call: TRBV5-4; clone_size: -; d_call: -
cdr3_nt: TGCAGCGTTGTAGCGGGAGTTGAAAATGTTCAGGATACGCAGTATTTT; cdr3_aa: CSVVAGVENVQDTQYF; j_call: TRBJ2-3; v_call: TRBV29-1; clone_size: -; d_call: TRBD2
cdr3_nt: TGTGCCATCAGTGAGTCATTAGGAGAGTACACCTTC; cdr3_aa: CAISESLGEYTF; j_call: TRBJ1-2; v_call: TRBV10-3; clone_size: -; d_call: -
cdr3_nt: TGTGCCACCAGTGATTTGCGACAGAACACCGGGGAGCTGTTTTTT; cdr3_aa: CATSDLRQNTGELFF; j_call: TRBJ2-2; v_call: TRBV24-1; clone_size: -; d_call: -
cdr3_nt: TGTGCCAGCAGCCAACCAGCGGGGACTTCCCCTAACTATGGCTACACCTTC; cdr3_aa: CASSQPAGTSPNYGYTF; j_call: TRBJ1-2; v_call: TRBV9; clone_size: -; d_call: -
cdr3_nt: TGTGCCAGCAGCCCAGGGGTAACTAATGAAAAACTGTTTTTT; cdr3_aa: CASSPGVTNEKLFF; j_call: TRBJ1-4; v_call: TRBV6-5; clone_size: -; d_call: -
cdr3_nt: TGTGCCAGTAGTATGAGCCGGGACAGGGGTGGGAAACTGTTTTTT; cdr3_aa: CASSMSRDRGGKLFF; j_call: TRBJ1-4; v_call: TRBV19; clone_size: -; d_call: TRBD1
cdr3_nt: TGTGCCAGCAGCGTGACACCCGGACAGGGGCAGAAGCAGTTCTTC; cdr3_aa: CASSVTPGQGQKQFF; j_call: TRBJ2-1; v_call: TRBV5-4; clone_size: once; d_call: TRBD1
cdr3_nt: TGTGCCACCAGTGACGATCACTCTCTGAGAGCTTTCTTT; cdr3_aa: CATSDDHSLRAFF; j_call: TRBJ1-1; v_call: TRBV24-1; clone_size: -; d_call: -
cdr3_nt: TGTGCCAGCAGTGACAGGAGCTCTGGAAACACCATATATTTT; cdr3_aa: CASSDRSSGNTIYF; j_call: TRBJ1-3; v_call: TRBV28; clone_size: -; d_call: -
cdr3_nt: TGTGCCACCAGCGGACGATGGGGGGGCACTGAAGCTTTCTTT; cdr3_aa: CATSGRWGGTEAFF; j_call: TRBJ1-1; v_call: TRBV15; clone_size: -; d_call: -
cdr3_nt: TGTGCCAGCAGCTTGATGGGACACTACACCGGGGAGCTGTTTTTT; cdr3_aa: CASSLMGHYTGELFF; j_call: TRBJ2-2; v_call: TRBV5-6; clone_size: -; d_call: -
cdr3_nt: TGTGCCAGTAGTGCCCAAGCTAGCGGCATCTCCTACAATGAGCAGTTCTTC; cdr3_aa: CASSAQASGISYNEQFF; j_call: TRBJ2-1; v_call: TRBV19; clone_size: -; d_call: TRBD2
cdr3_nt: TGTGCCAGCTGTAGCGGGAGTCTCAATGAGCAGTTCTTC; cdr3_aa: CASCSGSLNEQFF; j_call: TRBJ2-1; v_call: TRBV11-3; clone_size: -; d_call: TRBD2
cdr3_nt: TGTGCCAGCAGCTGGACTACGTGGCGGACTGAAGCTTTCTTT; cdr3_aa: CASSWTTWRTEAFF; j_call: TRBJ1-1; v_call: TRBV5-5; clone_size: -; d_call: -
cdr3_nt: TGTGCCAGCAGCCCAGGTGGGGGAAACACCATATATTTT; cdr3_aa: CASSPGGGNTIYF; j_call: TRBJ1-3; v_call: TRBV9; clone_size: -; d_call: -
cdr3_nt: TGTGCCAGCAGTTACTTAGGGGAGAACACTGAAGCTTTCTTT; cdr3_aa: CASSYLGENTEAFF; j_call: TRBJ1-1; v_call: TRBV6-5; clone_size: -; d_call: -
cdr3_nt: TGTGCCAGCAGTTACGAGGGCGGGAGGGCCTACGAGCAGTACTTC; cdr3_aa: CASSYEGGRAYEQYF; j_call: TRBJ2-7; v_call: TRBV6-2/TRBV6-3; clone_size: -; d_call: TRBD2
cdr3_nt: TGTGCCAGCCGCCCGGAGCACCTCAGCAATCAGCCCCAGCATTTT; cdr3_aa: CASRPEHLSNQPQHF; j_call: TRBJ1-5; v_call: TRBV2; clone_size: once; d_call: -
cdr3_nt: TGTGCCATCGGGGACAGCGGAAACACCATATATTTT; cdr3_aa: CAIGDSGNTIYF; j_call: TRBJ1-3; v_call: TRBV10-3; clone_size: -; d_call: TRBD1
cdr3_nt: TGTGCCAGCAGCTCGGGGGGCGCCGTCGATGGCTACACCTTC; cdr3_aa: CASSSGGAVDGYTF; j_call: TRBJ1-2; v_call: TRBV7-2; clone_size: -; d_call: -
cdr3_nt: TGTGCCAGTAGTATCCCTGGACAGACCTATGGCTACACCTTC; cdr3_aa: CASSIPGQTYGYTF; j_call: TRBJ1-2; v_call: TRBV19; clone_size: -; d_call: -
cdr3_nt: TGTGCCAGCAGTCCGAGCGGGAACACCGGGGAGCTGTTTTTT; cdr3_aa: CASSPSGNTGELFF; j_call: TRBJ2-2; v_call: TRBV6-5; clone_size: once; d_call: -
cdr3_nt: TGTGCCAGCAGCCCCCGGGAGGGAACAGATACGCAGTATTTT; cdr3_aa: CASSPREGTDTQYF; j_call: TRBJ2-3; v_call: TRBV5-8; clone_size: -; d_call: TRBD2